This is a list of T cell receptor beta chains from one sample in a study of Tregs in tolerant kidney transplant recipients. Only in-frame clones appear in the TCRdb table, and some are missing; sequencing was by immunoSEQ multiplex PCR. The sample contains tens of thousands of clones, about four fifths of which appear only once. The sample consisted of CD4+ T cells from blood. Every receptor here comes from a human donor in good health. The CDR3 runs from the conserved cysteine through the conserved F or W. D genes are given only for firm matches. Only some rows state a clone size, as once, few, many or a class for expanded clones.

v_gene,j_gene,d_gene,abundance,CDR3aa,CDR3nt
TRBV2,TRBJ2-4,NA,NA,CASMYGSQGKNIQYF,TGTGCCAGCATGTACGGGTCCCAGGGCAAAAACATTCAGTACTTC
TRBV18,TRBJ1-2,TRBD1,NA,CASSPRSPGGSGYTF,TGTGCCAGCTCTCCTAGGTCGCCAGGGGGGTCTGGCTACACCTTC
TRBV25-1,TRBJ1-1,NA,NA,CASSKPGAFF,TGTGCCAGCTCGAAGCCCGGAGCTTTCTTT
TRBV6-5,TRBJ1-2,NA,many,CASSWQLYYGYTF,TGTGCCAGCAGTTGGCAGCTTTACTATGGCTACACCTTC
TRBV5-5,TRBJ1-1,TRBD1,NA,CASSTRQGANTEAFF,TGTGCCAGCAGCACAAGACAGGGGGCGAACACTGAAGCTTTCTTT
TRBV27,TRBJ1-5,NA,few,CASSLSGFVQPQHF,TGTGCCAGCAGTTTATCAGGGTTCGTTCAGCCCCAGCATTTT
TRBV20-1,TRBJ2-1,NA,NA,CSPGGSRAAFF,TGCAGTCCTGGGGGGAGTAGGGCAGCGTTCTTC
TRBV6-5,TRBJ2-3,NA,NA,CASSSGRMTDTQYF,TGTGCCAGCAGTTCAGGGAGGATGACAGATACGCAGTATTTT
TRBV9,TRBJ2-1,NA,NA,CASSVVGVSSYNEQFF,TGTGCCAGCAGCGTAGTCGGAGTTAGCTCCTACAATGAGCAGTTCTTC
TRBV5-4,TRBJ1-2,TRBD1,NA,CASSVDRGLNGYTF,TGTGCCAGCAGCGTCGACAGGGGATTGAATGGCTACACCTTC
TRBV7-3,TRBJ2-2,NA,NA,CASSFGGPGELFF,TGTGCCAGCAGCTTTGGGGGCCCCGGGGAGCTGTTTTTT
TRBV5-4,TRBJ2-1,NA,NA,CASKLPGPADSPLIYNEQFF,TGTGCCAGCAAGCTTCCGGGGCCGGCAGATAGTCCATTGATCTACAATGAGCAGTTCTTC
TRBV15,TRBJ2-2,NA,NA,CATSRRNTGELFF,TGTGCCACCAGCAGAAGAAACACCGGGGAGCTGTTTTTT
TRBV7-9,TRBJ2-7,TRBD1,NA,CASSFGTGGATYEQYF,TGTGCCAGCAGCTTCGGGACAGGGGGCGCGACCTACGAGCAGTACTTC
TRBV4-3,TRBJ2-7,TRBD1,few,CASSQATGGSSVGEQYF,TGCGCCAGCAGCCAAGCAACAGGGGGAAGTAGTGTCGGCGAGCAGTACTTC
TRBV19,TRBJ1-2,NA,NA,CASSIRTPNYGYTF,TGTGCCAGTAGTATAAGGACACCTAACTATGGCTACACCTTC
TRBV7-2,TRBJ1-3,NA,NA,CASSLDIYSGNTIYF,TGTGCCAGCAGCCTCGACATTTACTCTGGAAACACCATATATTTT
TRBV6-4,TRBJ2-2,NA,once,CASSDVVSGELFF,TGTGCCAGCAGTGACGTGGTATCCGGGGAGCTGTTTTTT
TRBV7-3,TRBJ2-4,TRBD2,NA,CASSPGLGNIQYF,TGTGCCAGCAGCCCGGGACTAGGAAACATTCAGTACTTC
TRBV15,TRBJ1-6,NA,NA,CATSRDPGPSMPLHF,TGTGCCACCAGCAGAGATCCGGGGCCGAGTATGCCCCTCCACTTT
TRBV10-1,TRBJ2-5,NA,NA,CASNSRVQETQYF,TGCGCCAGCAATTCAAGGGTTCAAGAGACCCAGTACTTC
TRBV6-1,TRBJ1-2,NA,NA,CASSGGDGLYGYTF,TGTGCCAGCAGCGGGGGTGACGGTCTCTATGGCTACACCTTC
TRBV2,TRBJ1-2,NA,NA,CASRGRVSGYGYTF,TGTGCCAGCCGTGGTCGGGTCAGTGGCTATGGCTACACCTTC
TRBV7-2,TRBJ2-7,NA,NA,CASSFGLANYEQYF,TGTGCCAGCAGCTTCGGCCTAGCGAATTACGAGCAGTACTTC
TRBV18,TRBJ1-2,TRBD1,many,CASSPRGQGTIFDYGYTF,TGTGCCAGCTCACCAAGGGGACAGGGGACGATTTTTGACTATGGCTACACCTTC
TRBV7-9,TRBJ1-2,NA,NA,CASSSLTENYGYTF,TGTGCCAGCAGCTCCCTCACGGAAAACTATGGCTACACCTTC
TRBV4-3,TRBJ1-2,TRBD1,NA,CASSQAQGAGGYTF,TGCGCCAGCAGCCAAGCCCAGGGGGCTGGTGGCTACACCTTC
TRBV10-1,TRBJ2-1,TRBD2,NA,CASRRTSGRLQFF,TGCGCCAGCAGGCGGACTAGCGGGAGGCTTCAGTTCTTC
TRBV4-1,TRBJ1-4,NA,few,CASSQDEGNEKLFF,TGCGCCAGCAGCCAAGATGAAGGTAATGAAAAACTGTTTTTT
TRBV30,TRBJ2-3,NA,NA,CAWNKGVTDTQYF,TGTGCCTGGAATAAGGGGGTCACAGATACGCAGTATTTT
TRBV4-3,TRBJ2-2,TRBD2,NA,CASSQDYVAELAGGAGELFF,TGCGCCAGCAGCCAAGATTATGTCGCCGAGCTAGCGGGAGGGGCCGGGGAGCTGTTTTTT
TRBV4-3,TRBJ2-5,TRBD1,NA,CASSQGTGYQETQYF,TGCGCCAGCAGCCAAGGGACAGGGTATCAAGAGACCCAGTACTTC
TRBV5-1,TRBJ1-3,NA,NA,CASSFQGMVGNTIYF,TGCGCCAGCAGCTTTCAGGGAATGGTTGGAAACACCATATATTTT
TRBV7-9,TRBJ2-1,TRBD2,NA,CASSLGPGSGRKDNEQFF,TGTGCCAGCAGCTTAGGGCCAGGGAGCGGGAGAAAGGACAATGAGCAGTTCTTC
TRBV7-2,TRBJ2-7,NA,NA,CASSLDGVSYEQYF,TGTGCCAGCAGCTTAGACGGAGTTAGCTACGAGCAGTACTTC
TRBV7-2,TRBJ1-2,TRBD1,NA,CASSQLRTGPYGYTF,TGTGCCAGCAGCCAGCTTAGGACAGGGCCCTATGGCTACACCTTC
TRBV5-1,TRBJ2-2,TRBD2,NA,CASSLGWTSGTGELFF,TGCGCCAGCAGCTTGGGGTGGACTAGCGGCACCGGGGAGCTGTTTTTT
TRBV7-9,TRBJ2-3,TRBD2,NA,CASSQSGSGGALSTDTQYF,TGTGCCAGCAGCCAAAGTGGTAGCGGGGGGGCCCTCAGCACAGATACGCAGTATTTT
TRBV19,TRBJ2-7,NA,NA,CASSIAPGYEQYF,TGTGCCAGTAGTATAGCTCCAGGGTACGAGCAGTACTTC
TRBV11-2,TRBJ1-4,NA,NA,CASSLGGVGEKLFF,TGTGCCAGCAGCTTAGGAGGGGTCGGTGAAAAACTGTTTTTT